This TCR beta chain was sequenced for a study of cytomegalovirus exposure and HLA in healthy donors. It was with 60 Vbeta and 13 Jbeta primers that the PCR ran. Sequenced by immunoSEQ multiplex PCR; TCRdb stores in-frame clones only, minus some. This table holds fewer than 350,000 clones, around 90% found once. Germline CDR1 is KGHSH and CDR2 is LQKENI. The CDR3 runs 14 residues. Trimming removed 2 bases from V and 3 bases from J; junction bases left unmatched: 2. Those who donated were healthy bone marrow donors. The rearrangement uses TRBV18 and TRBJ2-7, with TRBD1 matching over 9 bases. This receptor was taken from a woman in her late teens or twenties in good health and CMV-seronegative. Sequencing input: PBMCs. For the CDR3, the DNA is TGTGCCAGCTCACCAACAGGGGGCCTCTACGAGCAGTACTTC. This sequence encodes CASSPTGGLYEQYF.